One sample yielded the 28 T cell receptor beta chains listed below, sequenced in a study of radiotherapy plus CTLA-4 blockade in lung cancer. Assay: immunoSEQ multiplex PCR; the TCRdb copy retains only in-frame clones and omits some. Of about 45,000 clones in the sample, roughly 73% are singletons; the top ten hold 3.5% to 4%. This sample comprised peripheral blood, obtained from a patient treated with radiotherapy plus ipilimumab. The receptors here all came from a human donor with non-small cell lung cancer who had a complete response to radiotherapy plus ipilimumab.

As to this clone: Distinct nucleotide sequences in the sample also encode this CDR3. V is TRBV28 and J is TRBJ2-7; 8 nucleotides agree with TRBD2. Per germline, CDR1 MDHEN and CDR2 SYDVKM. This CDR3 is 15 amino acids long. The V gene end was trimmed by 4 bases and the J gene end by 1 base; junction bases not matched to a gene: 6. Here the CDR3 DNA reads TGTGCCAGCAGTTCCACGGGACTAGGGTCCTACGAGCAGTACTTC. It translates to CASSSTGLGSYEQYF. Based on the CDR3 plus reference TRBV28 and TRBJ2-7, the full variable domain is DVKVTQSSRYLVKRTGEKVFLECVQDMDHENMFWYRQDPGLGLRLIYFSYDVKMKEKGDIPEGYSVSREKKERFSLILESASTNQTSMYLCASSSTGLGSYEQYFGPGTRLTVT.

This chain connects TRBV5-1 to TRBJ1-1, with D hard to call. Germline-derived CDR1 and CDR2 are SGHRS and YFSETQ. The CDR3 is made up of 13 amino acids. Trimming cost V 1 base and J 4 bases, with 8 bases left between them. The CDR3 spells CASSLIRGTEAFF. CDR3 nucleotides: TGCGCCAGCAGCTTGATTCGGGGCACTGAAGCTTTCTTT.

DNA for the CDR3: TGTGCCAGCAGCCAGGACAGTTCTCAGCCCCAGCATTTT. It specifies CASSQDSSQPQHF. This chain uses TRBV7-9 with TRBJ1-5; a weak D match, TRBD1 (6 bases). Per germline, CDR1 SEHNR and CDR2 FQNEAQ (reference sequence). The CDR3 spans 13 residues. V was pared by 5 bases and J by 6 bases, with 11 bases between.

This clone has only one observation. This likely came from a read error, as a far larger clone is one base away. The chain is built from TRBV4-1 and TRBJ2-7; 7 bases are a match to TRBD2. The CDR3 covers 14 residues. Germline-derived CDR1 and CDR2 are MGHRA and YSYEKL. This chain's CDR3 is CAGSQVGGGYEQYF. In nucleotides, the CDR3 is TGCGCCGGCAGCCAAGTGGGGGGGGGCTACGAGCAGTACTTC.

The chain's CDR3 is CASSYKGYQPQHF. CDR3 coding DNA: TGTGCCAGCAGCTACAAGGGGTATCAGCCCCAGCATTTT. This chain connects TRBV28 to TRBJ1-5, with a weak D call TRBD1 (5 bases). Looked up from germline, CDR1 is MDHEN and CDR2 is SYDVKM. V lost 6 bases and J lost 5, with 11 bases in between. The CDR3 spans 13 residues. The whole variable domain, filled in from reference TRBV28 and TRBJ1-5, reads DVKVTQSSRYLVKRTGEKVFLECVQDMDHENMFWYRQDPGLGLRLIYFSYDVKMKEKGDIPEGYSVSREKKERFSLILESASTNQTSMYLCASSYKGYQPQHFGDGTRLSIL.

The chain joins TRBV5-4 to TRBJ2-7, with 8 nucleotides matching TRBD1. Looked up from germline, CDR1 is SGHNT and CDR2 is YYREEE (reference sequence). There are 15 residues in the CDR3. Trimming removed 0 bases from V and 6 bases from J; junction bases left unmatched: 8. CDR3 region: CASSLVGATGAEQYF. CDR3 sequence (DNA): TGTGCCAGCAGCTTGGTGGGGGCGACAGGGGCCGAGCAGTACTTC.

V gene TRBV15 combines with J gene TRBJ1-2; a possible D gene is TRBD1 (5 bases). There are 15 residues in the CDR3. The V end lost 1 base, the J end lost 3 bases, and 12 bases lay between the germline ends. CDR1 is LNHNV, CDR2 YYDKDF, per germline (reference sequence). The CDR3 loop reads CATSRAPTGDYGYTF. The DNA of the CDR3 is TGTGCCACCAGCAGAGCACCCACGGGGGACTATGGCTACACCTTC. The full variable domain, its missing parts supplied by reference TRBV15 and TRBJ1-2, is DAMVIQNPRYQVTQFGKPVTLSCSQTLNHNVMYWYQQKSSQAPKLLFHYYDKDFNNEADTPDNFQSRRPNTSFCFLDIRSPGLGDTAMYLCATSRAPTGDYGYTFGSGTRLTVV.

Note on this clone: Relative to the germline gene, one junction end is altered; a read error may explain this. The chain links TRBV7-7 to TRBJ2-1; 9 bases match TRBD2. The V gene's germline CDR1 is SSHAT and CDR2 FNYEAQ (reference sequence). This CDR3 region has 15 residues. DNA for the CDR3: TGTGCTAGCAGCTTAGACCTAGCGGGATTGGATGAGCAGTTCTTC. Translated, it gives CASSLDLAGLDEQFF.

This clone occurred once. This chain links TRBV4-3 with TRBJ2-2, with 7 bases fitting TRBD1. CDR1 LGHNA and CDR2 YSLEER come from the germline V gene. This CDR3 comprises 18 residues. V lost 4 bases to trimming and J lost 4 bases; unmatched junction nucleotides: 15. CDR3 in amino acids: CASSPRPHGTDFTGELFF. The CDR3 region has the DNA TGCGCCAGCAGCCCTCGACCCCACGGGACAGATTTCACCGGGGAGCTGTTTTTT.

This rearrangement joins TRBV15 to TRBJ2-7, with TRBD1 identical over 9 bases. Germline CDR1 and CDR2: LNHNV and YYDKDF (reference sequence). The CDR3 has 17 residues. V shed 3 bases and J 4 bases; nucleotides not matched to a gene: 13. The CDR3 coding sequence is TGTGCCACCAGCAGGGCCCGCCGAACCGGGACAGGGTACGAGCAGTACTTC. As protein: CATSRARRTGTGYEQYF.

V and J are TRBV27 and TRBJ2-7, with 7 nucleotides matching TRBD2. The junction had 14 bases not matched to a gene; V was cut back by 1 base and J by 2 bases. The CDR3 covers 18 residues. Per germline, CDR1 MNHEY and CDR2 SMNVEV (reference sequence). CDR3 nucleotide sequence: TGTGCCAGCAGTTTATTTCGTCCGGGCGGGAGCTTTACCTACGAGCAGTACTTC. Protein: CASSLFRPGGSFTYEQYF.

The gene calls are TRBV15 and TRBJ1-2; D perhaps matches TRBD1 (5 bases). CDR1 LNHNV and CDR2 YYDKDF come from the germline V gene (reference sequence). The CDR3 covers 13 residues. Trimming shortened V by 8 bases and J by 8 bases, and 18 bases separated the two germline ends. In DNA form, the CDR3 reads TGTGCCACCTCAGAACAGGTCATAGGGGGCTACACCTTC. As protein: CATSEQVIGGYTF.

This clone has a handful of counts. The chain employs TRBV19 and TRBJ1-5; 8 bases align to TRBD1. Trimming cost V 3 bases and J 2 bases; bases outside gene matches: 12. CDR3 size: 18 residues. Per germline, CDR1 LNHDA and CDR2 SQIVND (reference sequence). CDR3 loop: CASSIGGRTGLGNQPQHF. CDR3 nucleotides: TGTGCCAGTAGTATCGGGGGCCGGACAGGGTTAGGCAATCAGCCCCAGCATTTT.

The sample holds a few counts of this clone. This chain joins TRBV7-9 and TRBJ1-6, with D possibly matching TRBD1 (5 bases). V was trimmed by 1 base and J by 7 bases, leaving 11 bases between them. The germline gives CDR1 SEHNR, CDR2 FQNEAQ (reference sequence). The CDR3 length is 15 residues. The CDR3 sequence is CASSLVDRNNSPLHF. The CDR3 region has the DNA TGTGCCAGCAGCTTAGTTGACAGAAACAATTCACCCCTCCACTTT.

This chain joins TRBV9 and TRBJ2-3; TRBD2 is a possible D gene (5 bases). Per the germline V gene, CDR1 is SGDLS and CDR2 is YYNGEE. V lost 2 bases, J lost 0 bases, and 13 bases lay in between. There are 16 residues in the CDR3. The CDR3 reads CASSVRGGTSTDTQYF. CDR3 DNA sequence: TGTGCCAGCAGCGTCCGGGGTGGAACTAGCACAGATACGCAGTATTTT.

This rearrangement joins TRBV5-1 to TRBJ1-2, with TRBD1 matching over 11 bases. V lost 7 bases to trimming and J lost 1 base; unmatched junction nucleotides: 18. The V gene's germline CDR1 is SGHRS and CDR2 YFSETQ. The CDR3 covers 19 residues. DNA for the CDR3: TGCGCCAGCCGGCCTGCCACACGGGACAGGGGGGAGGTTAACTATGGCTACACCTTC. Residues: CASRPATRDRGEVNYGYTF.

The chain is built from TRBV10-3 and TRBJ2-7; 7 bases fit TRBD1. CDR3 length: 16 amino acids. The J segment lost 5 bases and the V segment lost 3 bases, leaving 13 bases of the junction unmatched. Germline CDR1 ENHRY, CDR2 SYGVKD. CDR3 sequence: CAISEGGTGARHEQYF. In DNA, the CDR3 is TGTGCCATCAGTGAAGGGGGAACAGGGGCAAGGCACGAGCAGTACTTC.

The V gene is TRBV7-9, the J gene TRBJ2-2, with 10 bases that match TRBD1. Looked up from germline, CDR1 is SEHNR and CDR2 is FQNEAQ (reference sequence). V dropped 4 bases and J dropped 3; count of bases not matched to a gene: 2. There are 15 residues in the CDR3. The CDR3 reads CASSSGTGDTGELFF. CDR3 sequence (DNA): TGTGCCAGCAGCTCCGGGACAGGGGACACCGGGGAGCTGTTTTTT.

The gene calls are TRBV10-1 and TRBJ1-1; possibly TRBD1 for D (5 bases). This CDR3 has 14 amino acids. In germline, CDR1 is WNHNN, CDR2 SYGVQD (reference sequence). V dropped 0 bases and J dropped 5 bases, with 10 bases sitting between them. The CDR3 reads CASSESKRGTEAFF. In DNA, the CDR3 is TGCGCCAGCAGTGAGTCGAAAAGGGGAACTGAAGCTTTCTTT.

This clone turned up a few times. The chain recombines TRBV7-9 with TRBJ1-4; a weak D match, TRBD1 (5 bases). The CDR3 has 14 amino acids. The germline gives CDR1 SEHNR, CDR2 FQNEAQ (reference sequence). The germline V and J ends were trimmed by 3 bases and 5 bases, with 10 bases remaining between them. CDR3 region: CASSFSRQNEKLFF. DNA of the CDR3: TGTGCCAGCAGCTTTTCCCGACAGAATGAAAAACTGTTTTTT.

The V call is TRBV10-3, the J call TRBJ2-7, with 7 bases aligning to TRBD2. Germline assignment: CDR1 ENHRY and CDR2 SYGVKD. This CDR3 contains 14 residues. The trim removed 2 bases at V and 1 base at J, leaving 2 bases unmatched. In nucleotides, the CDR3 is TGTGCCATCAGTGAGCCGCGGGGGTCCTACGAGCAGTACTTC. It encodes CAISEPRGSYEQYF.

This rearrangement joins TRBV19 to TRBJ1-1; 8 bases agree with TRBD1. The CDR3 totals 16 residues. V was clipped by 5 bases and J by 1 base; unmatched bases: 9. From germline, CDR1 is LNHDA and CDR2 SQIVND (reference sequence). The CDR3, as DNA: TGTGCCAGTAGTCTTAAAAGGACAGGGACGAACACTGAAGCTTTCTTT. Encoded protein: CASSLKRTGTNTEAFF.

The chain joins TRBV7-2 to TRBJ2-1; 8 nucleotides align to TRBD2. The CDR3 consists of 15 residues. Unmatched junction bases numbered 3, after V lost 1 base and J lost 4 bases. The germline gives CDR1 SGHTA, CDR2 FQGNSA. This CDR3 is CASSLESSGYNEQFF. The CDR3 region has the DNA TGTGCCAGCAGCTTAGAGTCTAGCGGGTACAATGAGCAGTTCTTC.

V gene TRBV29-1 combines with J gene TRBJ1-1, with D tentatively TRBD1 (6 bases). V was cut by 2 bases and J by 2 bases, with 12 bases left in between. This CDR3 spans 14 amino acids. Looked up from germline, CDR1 is SQVTM and CDR2 is ANQGSEA. The CDR3 loop reads CSVERQEVNTEAFF. CDR3 bases: TGCAGCGTTGAAAGACAGGAGGTAAACACTGAAGCTTTCTTT. The full variable domain, rest sourced from reference TRBV29-1 and TRBJ1-1, is SAVISQKPSRDICQRGTSLTIQCQVDSQVTMMFWYRQQPGQSLTLIATANQGSEATYESGFVIDKFPISRPNLTFSTLTVSNMSPEDSSIYLCSVERQEVNTEAFFGQGTRLTVV.

V usage is TRBV28 and J usage is TRBJ2-1, with D tentatively TRBD2 (5 bases). Trimming left V 2 bases short and J 4 bases short, with 21 bases between. Germline V CDR1 and CDR2: MDHEN, SYDVKM. The CDR3 is made up of 18 amino acids. The CDR3 reads CASSLGSTPRRWYNEQFF. CDR3 nucleotides: TGTGCCAGCAGTTTAGGGTCCACTCCCCGGAGGTGGTACAATGAGCAGTTCTTC.

The CDR3 sequence: CASSDATVYEQYF. The CDR3 nucleotides read TGCGCCAGCAGTGACGCTACAGTCTACGAGCAGTACTTC. This chain links TRBV10-2 with TRBJ2-7; D gene uncertain. V was clipped by 3 bases and J by 3 bases, with 9 bases between them. Germline V gene sequence: CDR1 WSHSY, CDR2 SAAADI. This CDR3 has 13 amino acids.

CDR3 sequence reads: CASSSGVGREQFF. DNA of the CDR3: TGTGCCAGCAGCTCGGGGGTAGGAAGGGAGCAGTTCTTC. The chain joins TRBV7-2 to TRBJ2-1; a weak D match, TRBD2 (6 bases). The CDR3 runs to 13 residues. Between the trimmed V and J ends, which lost 4 bases and 10 bases, there was a span of 14 bases. Germline V gives CDR1 SGHTA, CDR2 FQGNSA. The full variable domain, its missing parts supplied by reference TRBV7-2 and TRBJ2-1, is GAGVSQSPSNKVTEKGKDVELRCDPISGHTALYWYRQSLGQGLEFLIYFQGNSAPDKSGLPSDRFSAERTGGSVSTLTIQRTQQEDSAVYLCASSSGVGREQFFGPGTRLTVL.

This clone was seen more than once but under ten times. The chain recombines TRBV25-1 with TRBJ2-7; the match to TRBD1 covers 7 bases. Trimming at V came to 5 bases and at J to 1 base, leaving 5 bases not matched to a gene. The CDR3 is 14 amino acids. CDR1 MGHDK and CDR2 SYGVNS come from the germline V gene. CDR3 in DNA: TGTGCCAGCAGTCCGACAGGGAATTCCTACGAGCAGTACTTC. Translated, it gives CASSPTGNSYEQYF.